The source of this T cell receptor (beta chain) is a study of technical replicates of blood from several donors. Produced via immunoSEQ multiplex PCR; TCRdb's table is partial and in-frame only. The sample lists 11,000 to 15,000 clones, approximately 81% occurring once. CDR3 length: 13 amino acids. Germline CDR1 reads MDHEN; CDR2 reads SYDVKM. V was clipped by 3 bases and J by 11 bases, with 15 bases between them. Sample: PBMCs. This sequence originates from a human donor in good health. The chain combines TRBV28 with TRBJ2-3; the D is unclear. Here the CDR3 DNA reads TGTGCCAGCAGTTTCAACGGTCTTAAGTGGCAGTATTTT. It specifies CASSFNGLKWQYF.